The 19 T cell receptor beta chains reported below all come from one sample, sequenced in a study of T-cell reconstitution after alpha-beta-depleted transplantation in children. Their target antigens are unknown. Preparing the TCRbeta library involved the use of unique molecular identifiers. TCRdb used MiXCR to reprocess the PCR reads, holding one entry per CDR3 protein. The sample holds about 300,000 distinct CDR3 sequences, roughly 8.2% seen once. General study points: Hyperexpanded clones declined; after one year, newly produced T cells mostly supplied diversity.

Sequencing used peripheral blood, obtained 360 days after TCRalphabeta/CD19-depleted stem cell transplant. These receptors were taken from a female patient aged 2 to 10 who had a stem cell transplant for Fanconi anemia, so the T cells may come from the graft donor.

This clonotype has ten or more counts. This rearrangement joins TRBV10-2 to TRBJ2-4; 7 nucleotides align to TRBD2. Trimming took 5 bases from V and 9 from J; bases not matched to a gene: 7. Germline V gives CDR1 WSHSY, CDR2 SAAADI. This CDR3 is built from 13 residues. Written as DNA, the CDR3 is TGCGCCAGCAGTCCCGAGCGGGAAACCATTCAGTACTTC. Its translation: CASSPERETIQYF.

This clonotype was observed at least ten times. This chain connects TRBV7-9 to TRBJ1-2; D is perhaps TRBD1 (5 bases). The CDR3 has 14 amino acids. The V end lost 3 bases, the J end lost 4 bases, and 12 bases lay between the germline ends. CDR1 and CDR2 (germline): SEHNR, FQNEAQ (reference sequence). The CDR3 DNA reads as TGTGCCAGCAGCTTGGGCACGGGGCCCTATGGCTACACCTTC. Residues: CASSLGTGPYGYTF.

A word on this clonotype: Being one base from a much bigger clone, this may be a read error. The chain links TRBV29-1 to TRBJ1-1, with D hard to call. This CDR3 has 14 amino acids. Trimming took off 2 bases at V and 5 bases at J, with 15 bases between the two ends. Germline lookup yields CDR1 SQVTM and CDR2 ANQGSEA. CDR3 coding DNA: TGCAGCGTTGAAAAAGTAGCGGGATGGACTGAAGCTTTCTTT. This sequence encodes CSVEKVAGWTEAFF.

This clonotype occurred many times. The rearrangement joins TRBV7-9 to TRBJ2-3; D possibly matches TRBD1 or TRBD2 (5 bases each). The CDR3 has 16 amino acids. The germline CDR1 and CDR2 sequences are SEHNR and FQNEAQ (reference sequence). The ends were cut back, 8 bases at V and 1 base at J, with 19 bases in the middle. CDR3 bases: TGTGCCAGCCCAGGTGGGGGACCTCGAGGCACAGATACGCAGTATTTT. Its translation: CASPGGGPRGTDTQYF.

This clonotype was observed a handful of times. The V gene is TRBV6-1, the J gene TRBJ2-2; 8 nucleotides align to TRBD1. This CDR3 contains 15 residues. After removal of 9 bases from V and 4 bases from J, the junction contained 10 bases not matched to a gene. Germline CDR1 and CDR2: MNHNS and SASEGT. CDR3 amino acids: CASLQGGRVTGELFF. DNA for the CDR3: TGTGCCAGTCTACAGGGGGGTCGGGTCACCGGGGAGCTGTTTTTT.

This clonotype was picked up a small number of times. V usage is TRBV9 and J usage is TRBJ2-7, with D possibly matching TRBD1 (6 bases). The ends were cut back, 3 bases at V and 7 bases at J, with 17 bases in the middle. The CDR3 consists of 14 residues. Germline V CDR1 and CDR2: SGDLS, YYNGEE. The CDR3 spells CASSASSGVGEQYF. The CDR3 DNA reads TGTGCCAGCAGCGCCTCTTCAGGGGTGGGAGAGCAGTACTTC.

This clonotype was observed many times. This chain connects TRBV18 to TRBJ1-4; no definite D call. The V and J ends lost 3 bases and 5 bases respectively, with 19 bases between them. Germline V gene lookup returns CDR1 KGHSH and CDR2 LQKENI. The CDR3 runs 17 residues. CDR3 loop: CASSPTLHRSRNEKLFF. The DNA for the CDR3 is TGTGCCAGCTCACCCACACTTCATCGGTCCAGGAATGAAAAACTGTTTTTT.

This clonotype showed up many times. The rearrangement links TRBV28 to TRBJ2-7; no clear D gene. Germline lookup yields CDR1 MDHEN and CDR2 SYDVKM. The V and J ends lost 2 bases and 4 bases respectively, with 12 bases between them. The CDR3 consists of 14 residues. The CDR3 loop reads CASSLEGWEYEQYF. In nucleotides, the CDR3 is TGTGCCAGCAGTTTAGAAGGGTGGGAATACGAGCAGTACTTC.

This clonotype has a count of ten or more. V and J are TRBV12-3 or TRBV12-4 and TRBJ2-2, with 8 nucleotides matching TRBD1. After removal of 3 bases from V and 4 bases from J, the junction contained 10 bases not matched to a gene. The CDR3 length is 17 residues. The CDR3 DNA is TGTGCCAGCAGTTTTTGGGCAGGGGGCGAGGGCACCGGGGAGCTGTTTTTT. Translated: CASSFWAGGEGTGELFF.

This clonotype was observed a handful of times. J is TRBJ1-2 and V is TRBV6-5; perhaps TRBD1 as D (5 bases). The V end was cut by 6 bases, the J end by 7 bases, with 12 bases between. The CDR3 sequence is 12 residues long. Germline values: CDR1 MNHEY, CDR2 SVGAGI. The CDR3 spells CASSQGTIGYTF. DNA of the CDR3: TGTGCCAGCAGCCAGGGCACAATTGGCTACACCTTC.

This clonotype has just a few counts. The V call is TRBV10-1, the J call TRBJ2-3, with 7 bases fitting TRBD1. The ends lost 2 bases at V and 2 bases at J; junction bases unmatched: 4. Per the germline V gene, CDR1 is WNHNN and CDR2 is SYGVQD (reference sequence). The CDR3 sequence is 15 residues long. For the CDR3, the DNA is TGCGCCAGCAGTGAGAGACAGGGTGACACAGATACGCAGTATTTT. This gives the protein CASSERQGDTDTQYF.

This clonotype appeared many times. This chain connects TRBV7-2 to TRBJ2-7; unclear D gene. The CDR3 has 16 residues. The germline V gene has CDR1 SGHTA and CDR2 FQGNSA. With 3 bases removed from V and 3 bases from J, the gap between germline ends came to 18 bases. The DNA of the CDR3 is TGTGCCAGCAGCTTTCTCAGCAACCGACTCTTCTACGAGCAGTACTTC. It yields the protein CASSFLSNRLFYEQYF.

This clonotype came up many times. The chain joins TRBV7-9 to TRBJ2-1, with no clear D. The germline V gene encodes CDR1 SEHNR and CDR2 FQNEAQ (reference sequence). The ends were cut back, 5 bases at V and 16 bases at J, with 12 bases in the middle. The CDR3 length is 10 residues. The CDR3 region is CASSPGIPFF. The CDR3 DNA reads as TGTGCCAGCAGCCCCGGAATTCCCTTCTTC.

This clonotype was counted at least ten times. The J gene is TRBJ2-7, the V gene TRBV6-2 or TRBV6-3; D is perhaps TRBD1 (6 bases). The CDR3 extends over 15 amino acids. Deletions cut 0 bases from V and 4 bases from J, with 13 bases between. Germline lookup yields CDR1 MNHEY and CDR2 SVGEGT. CDR3 sequence: CASSYSMQGPYEQYV. In nucleotides, the CDR3 is TGTGCCAGCAGTTACTCGATGCAGGGGCCATACGAGCAGTACGTC.

At least ten counts were recorded for this clonotype. The V gene is TRBV24-1, the J gene TRBJ1-2; 9 bases map to TRBD1. V was clipped by 1 base and J by 7 bases; unmatched bases: 3. This CDR3 spans 14 amino acids. Germline values: CDR1 KGHDR, CDR2 SFDVKD. CDR3 loop: CATSDFDRGGGYTF. DNA for the CDR3: TGTGCCACCAGTGATTTCGACAGGGGGGGTGGCTACACCTTC.

This clonotype was seen a few times. CDR3 sequence reads: CASSFGTTGYSNQPQHF. In nucleotides, the CDR3 is TGTGCCAGCAGTTTTGGAACGACAGGGTATAGCAATCAGCCCCAGCATTTT. The chain is built from TRBV28 and TRBJ1-5; 7 bases line up with TRBD1. V was pared by 3 bases and J by 0 bases, with 8 bases of the junction left unmatched. The CDR3 covers 17 residues. Germline V CDR1 and CDR2: MDHEN, SYDVKM.

V usage is TRBV5-1 and J usage is TRBJ2-2, with TRBD2 matching 8 bases. The ends lost 1 base at V and 4 bases at J; junction bases unmatched: 12. This CDR3 region has 18 residues. Germline loops: CDR1 SGHRS, CDR2 YFSETQ. CDR3 nucleotide sequence: TGCGCCAGCAGCTTGCGGGGGAGCGGGAGCCCTGGCACCGGGGAGCTGTTTTTT. Protein: CASSLRGSGSPGTGELFF.

This clonotype has a count of ten or more. The rearrangement joins TRBV10-3 to TRBJ2-3; D is unresolved. The CDR3 sequence is 13 residues long. The germline gives CDR1 ENHRY, CDR2 SYGVKD. V was clipped by 3 bases and J by 1 base, with 5 bases between them. The CDR3 DNA reads as TGTGCCATCAGTGAAAGTGGCACAGATACGCAGTATTTT. Amino acid sequence: CAISESGTDTQYF.

This clonotype occurred many times. The chain has TRBV20-1 and TRBJ2-5, with D perhaps matching TRBD1 (5 bases). The germline V gene encodes CDR1 DFQATT and CDR2 SNEGSKA (reference sequence). Trimming shortened V by 3 bases and J by 2 bases, and 13 bases separated the two germline ends. This CDR3 region has 14 residues. CDR3: CSASGSRTQETQYF. Here the CDR3 DNA reads TGCAGTGCTAGTGGCTCTAGGACACAAGAGACCCAGTACTTC.